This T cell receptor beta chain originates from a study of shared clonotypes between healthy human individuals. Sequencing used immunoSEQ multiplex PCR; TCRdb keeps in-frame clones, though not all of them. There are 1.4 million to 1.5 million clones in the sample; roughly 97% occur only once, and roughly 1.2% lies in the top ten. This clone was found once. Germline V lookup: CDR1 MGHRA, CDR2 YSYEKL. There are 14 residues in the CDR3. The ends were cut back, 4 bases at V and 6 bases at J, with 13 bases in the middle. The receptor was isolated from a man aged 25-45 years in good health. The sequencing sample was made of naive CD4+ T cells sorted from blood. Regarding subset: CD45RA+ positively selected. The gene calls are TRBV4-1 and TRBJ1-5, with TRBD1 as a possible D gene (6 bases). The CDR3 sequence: CASSLTGLSQPQHF. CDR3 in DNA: TGCGCCAGCAGCCTAACAGGGCTTAGTCAGCCCCAGCATTTT.